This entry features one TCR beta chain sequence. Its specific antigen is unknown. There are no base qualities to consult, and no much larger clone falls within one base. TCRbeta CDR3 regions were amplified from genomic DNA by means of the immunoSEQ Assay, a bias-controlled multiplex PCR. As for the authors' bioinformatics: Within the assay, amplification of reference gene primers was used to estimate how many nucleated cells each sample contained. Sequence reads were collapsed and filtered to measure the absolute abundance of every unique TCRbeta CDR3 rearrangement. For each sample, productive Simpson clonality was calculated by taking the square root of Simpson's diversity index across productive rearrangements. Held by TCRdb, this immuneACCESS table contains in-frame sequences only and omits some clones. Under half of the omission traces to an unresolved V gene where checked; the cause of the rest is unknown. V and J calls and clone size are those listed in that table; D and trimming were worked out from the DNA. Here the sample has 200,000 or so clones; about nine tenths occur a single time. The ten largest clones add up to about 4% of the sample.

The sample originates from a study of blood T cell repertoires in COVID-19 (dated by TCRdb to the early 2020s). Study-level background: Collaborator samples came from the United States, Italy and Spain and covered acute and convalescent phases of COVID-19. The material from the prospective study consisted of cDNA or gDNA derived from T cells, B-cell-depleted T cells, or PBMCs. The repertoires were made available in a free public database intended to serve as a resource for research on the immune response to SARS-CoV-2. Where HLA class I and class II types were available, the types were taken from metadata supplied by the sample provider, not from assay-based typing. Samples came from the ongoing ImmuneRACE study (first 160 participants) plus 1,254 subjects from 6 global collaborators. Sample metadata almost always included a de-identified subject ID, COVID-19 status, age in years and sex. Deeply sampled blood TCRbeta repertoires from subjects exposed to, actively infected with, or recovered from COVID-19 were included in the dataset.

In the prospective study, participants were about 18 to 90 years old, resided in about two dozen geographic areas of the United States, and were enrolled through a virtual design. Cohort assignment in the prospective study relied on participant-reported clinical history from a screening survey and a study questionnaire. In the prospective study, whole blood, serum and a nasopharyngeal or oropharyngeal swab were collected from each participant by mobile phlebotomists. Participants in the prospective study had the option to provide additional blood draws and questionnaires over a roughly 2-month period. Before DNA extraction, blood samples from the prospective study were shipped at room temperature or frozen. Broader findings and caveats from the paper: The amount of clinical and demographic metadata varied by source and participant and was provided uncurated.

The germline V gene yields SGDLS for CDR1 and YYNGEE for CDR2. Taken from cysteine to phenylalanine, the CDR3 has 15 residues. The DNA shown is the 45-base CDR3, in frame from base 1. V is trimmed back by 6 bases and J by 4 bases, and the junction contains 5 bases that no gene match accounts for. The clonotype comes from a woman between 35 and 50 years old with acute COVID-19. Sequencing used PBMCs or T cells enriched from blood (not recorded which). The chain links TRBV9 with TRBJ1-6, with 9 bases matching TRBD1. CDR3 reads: CASNPGQGYNSPLHF. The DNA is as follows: TGTGCCAGCAACCCCGGACAGGGGTATAATTCACCCCTCCACTTT.